These 18 T cell receptor beta chains were all obtained from the same sample, sequenced in a study of beta chain features in type 1 diabetes. Expressed TCRB transcripts were sequenced, since all the RNA that had been isolated was reverse transcribed. The protocol was immunoSEQ multiplex PCR, while the TCRdb copy is restricted to in-frame clones and leaves out a portion. This sample has a few hundred thousand clones, with 15% to 20% found just once. Their antigens are not known. Study results and caveats: The study found moderately but significantly shorter TCRB CDR3s in all four CD4+ subsets of Type 1 diabetes patients.

Input material: naive CD4+ T cells from blood. These receptors all stem from a man aged 30-40 years with type 1 diabetes.

This clone was seen only a few times. Other nucleotide sequences from this sample produce the same CDR3. This chain joins TRBV7-2 and TRBJ2-7, with D tentatively TRBD2 (5 bases). CDR1 is SGHTA, CDR2 FQGNSA, per germline. Deletions cut 5 bases from V and 4 bases from J, with 12 bases between. The CDR3 is made up of 13 amino acids. The CDR3: CASSLGRDYEQYF. Here the CDR3 DNA reads TGTGCCAGCAGCCTGGGGAGAGATTACGAGCAGTACTTC.

V and J are TRBV11-3 and TRBJ1-1; D not resolved. This CDR3 contains 13 residues. V was clipped by 2 bases and J by 4 bases, with 8 bases between them. The germline CDR1 and CDR2 sequences are SGHNT and YENEEA. CDR3: CASSLRVGTEAFF. The DNA of the CDR3 is TGTGCCAGCAGCTTACGGGTGGGCACTGAAGCTTTCTTT.

This clone was seen only a few times. V gene TRBV25-1 combines with J gene TRBJ2-5; unclear D gene. The CDR3 is 11 residues long. V shed 2 bases and J shed 9 bases, with 7 bases lying between them. Germline V gene lookup returns CDR1 MGHDK and CDR2 SYGVNS. The CDR3 DNA follows: TGTGCCAGCAGTGAAAGGAGCGCCCAGTACTTC. It yields the protein CASSERSAQYF.

A few counts support this clone. The chain has TRBV30 and TRBJ2-4; D is unresolved. This CDR3 is built from 14 residues. The germline gives CDR1 GTSNPN, CDR2 SVGIG (reference sequence). Trimming left V 2 bases short and J 0 bases short, with 8 bases between. DNA of the CDR3: TGTGCCTGGAGTCTTCCATTAGCCAAAAACATTCAGTACTTC. Its translation: CAWSLPLAKNIQYF.

The sample holds a few counts of this clone. V gene TRBV10-3 combines with J gene TRBJ2-7; 10 bases match TRBD2. Trimming took 2 bases from V and 6 from J; bases not matched to a gene: 7. The CDR3 has 15 residues. CDR1 is ENHRY and CDR2 is SYGVKD in the germline V gene. The CDR3 DNA sequence: TGTGCCATCAGTGAGAGGATAGCGGGAGGATCCGAGCAGTACTTC. Translation gives CAISERIAGGSEQYF.

The V gene is TRBV30, the J gene TRBJ1-2; D remains unclear. V was cut by 4 bases and J by 3 bases, with 9 bases left in between. CDR1 is GTSNPN, CDR2 SVGIG, per germline (reference sequence). The CDR3 has 12 amino acids. CDR3 bases: TGTGCCTGGACAGACCTACACTATGGCTACACCTTC. It specifies CAWTDLHYGYTF. The full variable domain, rest sourced from reference TRBV30 and TRBJ1-2, is SQTIHQWPATLVQPVGSPLSLECTVEGTSNPNLYWYRQAAGRGLQLLFYSVGIGQISSEVPQNLSASRPQDRQFILSSKKLLLSDSGFYLCAWTDLHYGYTFGSGTRLTVV.

This clone was detected a few times. The chain uses TRBV5-1 and TRBJ2-1; a possible D gene is TRBD2 (6 bases). The V and J ends lost 0 bases and 10 bases respectively, with 17 bases between them. The CDR3 runs 15 residues. Germline CDR1 SGHRS, CDR2 YFSETQ. The CDR3: CASSLGASATTEQFF. In DNA form, the CDR3 reads TGCGCCAGCAGCTTGGGTGCTAGCGCGACAACCGAGCAGTTCTTC. The variable domain in full, with the rest retrieved from reference TRBV5-1 and TRBJ2-1, is KAGVTQTPRYLIKTRGQQVTLSCSPISGHRSVSWYQQTPGQGLQFLFEYFSETQRNKGNFPGRFSGRQFSNSRSEMNVSTLELGDSALYLCASSLGASATTEQFFGPGTRLTVL.

This clone has a handful of counts. V usage is TRBV29-1 and J usage is TRBJ1-1; D gene uncertain. V lost 2 bases, J lost 2 bases, and 9 bases lay in between. This CDR3 spans 13 amino acids. In germline, CDR1 is SQVTM, CDR2 ANQGSEA. CDR3 sequence reads: CSVEISGNTEAFF. The CDR3 DNA is TGCAGCGTTGAAATTTCGGGAAACACTGAAGCTTTCTTT.

The chain combines TRBV7-9 with TRBJ2-2; D uncertain. The CDR3 loop spans 12 amino acids. The V end lost 6 bases, the J end lost 0 bases, and 2 bases lay between the germline ends. Looked up from germline, CDR1 is SEHNR and CDR2 is FQNEAQ (reference sequence). The CDR3 nucleotides are TGTGCCAGCAGTGCGAACACCGGGGAGCTGTTTTTT. Amino acid sequence: CASSANTGELFF.

The gene calls are TRBV7-2 and TRBJ2-7; maybe TRBD2 (5 bases). Germline assignment: CDR1 SGHTA and CDR2 FQGNSA. Deletions cut 5 bases from V and 2 bases from J, with 10 bases between. This CDR3 spans 13 amino acids. The CDR3 DNA follows: TGTGCCAGCAGCCGGGGATTGCCCTACGAGCAGTACTTC. This codes for CASSRGLPYEQYF.

The chain's CDR3 is CAWSGQLGDEQFF. The CDR3 DNA reads TGTGCCTGGAGTGGGCAGCTAGGGGATGAGCAGTTCTTC. The chain recombines TRBV30 with TRBJ2-1; TRBD1 might be the D (5 bases). The CDR3 has 13 residues. Germline CDR1 is GTSNPN and CDR2 is SVGIG (reference sequence). V gave up 1 base and J gave up 8 bases, with 12 bases separating them.

This clone was found a few times. This chain joins TRBV19 and TRBJ2-2, with D unresolved. CDR3 length: 12 amino acids. The V end was cut by 5 bases, the J end by 5 bases, with 6 bases between. From germline, CDR1 is LNHDA and CDR2 SQIVND (reference sequence). The CDR3 DNA reads TGTGCCAGTAGTCCAGTAACCGGGGAGCTGTTTTTT. It is translated as CASSPVTGELFF.

V is TRBV27 and J is TRBJ2-3; 14 bases line up with TRBD2. V dropped 5 bases and J dropped 6; count of bases not matched to a gene: 10. Germline V CDR1 and CDR2: MNHEY, SMNVEV (reference sequence). The CDR3 spans 17 residues. The CDR3 DNA follows: TGTGCCAGCAGTCTCCCGACTAGCGGGAGGGCCGGGGATACGCAGTATTTT. Encoded protein: CASSLPTSGRAGDTQYF.

This clone has just a few counts. The chain is built from TRBV7-2 and TRBJ2-3; 9 bases map to TRBD2. The CDR3 totals 15 residues. Per the germline V gene, CDR1 is SGHTA and CDR2 is FQGNSA. Trimming removed 5 bases from V and 4 bases from J; junction bases left unmatched: 7. The CDR3 region has the DNA TGTGCCAGCAGCCTCTCGCCTAGCGGGGCAGATACGCAGTATTTT. Translation: CASSLSPSGADTQYF.

V gene TRBV6-1 combines with J gene TRBJ2-3; TRBD2 agrees at 7 bases. CDR3 length equals 13 residues. The J segment lost 1 base and the V segment lost 9 bases, leaving 4 bases of the junction unmatched. Per the germline V gene, CDR1 is MNHNS and CDR2 is SASEGT. DNA for the CDR3: TGTGCCAGTGCTAGCGGTCGCACAGATACGCAGTATTTT. This encodes CASASGRTDTQYF.

This clone was observed a few times. The V call is TRBV5-1, the J call TRBJ2-5, with D perhaps given as TRBD1 or TRBD2 (5 bases each). CDR1 and CDR2 from the germline V gene are SGHRS and YFSETQ. The CDR3 contains 13 residues. Trimming removed 0 bases at V and 5 bases at J, with 8 bases between. The chain's CDR3 is CASSLGGPETQYF. CDR3 in DNA: TGCGCCAGCAGCTTGGGGGGACCGGAGACCCAGTACTTC.

This rearrangement joins TRBV5-1 to TRBJ2-7; D remains unclear. CDR1 and CDR2 from the germline V gene are SGHRS and YFSETQ. CDR3 length: 14 residues. V lost 1 base and J lost 5, with 13 bases in between. CDR3 amino acids: CASSLISVSHEQYF. CDR3 DNA: TGCGCCAGCAGCTTGATCTCCGTGTCCCACGAGCAGTACTTC.

The gene calls are TRBV29-1 and TRBJ1-2, with 7 bases that match TRBD1. Per germline, CDR1 SQVTM and CDR2 ANQGSEA. Trimming cost V 7 bases and J 2 bases; bases outside gene matches: 7. CDR3 size: 13 residues. As DNA, the CDR3 is TGCAGCGCCCGAGGGACAGTCAACTATGGCTACACCTTC. Amino acid sequence: CSARGTVNYGYTF. Combining the CDR3 with reference TRBV29-1 and TRBJ1-2 gives the whole variable domain SAVISQKPSRDICQRGTSLTIQCQVDSQVTMMFWYRQQPGQSLTLIATANQGSEATYESGFVIDKFPISRPNLTFSTLTVSNMSPEDSSIYLCSARGTVNYGYTFGSGTRLTVV.